This TCR beta chain was found in a study of a mutant IDH1 vaccine in newly diagnosed glioma. V was trimmed by 10 bases and J by 0 bases, leaving 19 bases between them. Germline V gene data show CDR1 as MNHEY and CDR2 as SVGAGI. CDR3 length: 15 amino acids. On this clone: The antigen is undetermined.

Time point: week 11, during vaccination. Every single dose of the vaccine, 300 ug of mutant IDH1 20-mer peptide, came with topical imiquimod. Method: immunoSEQ multiplex PCR; TCRdb's copy keeps in-frame clones and lacks some. The top ten hold about 16% of the sample, which has 30,000 to 45,000 clones, roughly 80% seen once. The sequenced sample was peripheral blood mononuclear cells (PBMCs), obtained from a glioma patient whose treatment included an IDH1 peptide vaccine. The V call is TRBV6-5, the J call TRBJ2-7; perhaps TRBD2 as D (6 bases). The receptor's source is a woman aged 25 to 39 with glioma. Some clones in this sample may be carry-over from other donors' samples. In nucleotides, the CDR3 is TGTGCCACCTTTGCCCCTGCGGGGAGCTCCTACGAGCAGTACTTC. This translates into CATFAPAGSSYEQYF.